This TCR beta chain was found in a study of beta chain features in type 1 diabetes. Study-level results: Cells carrying high TCR expression could end up over-represented when cDNA is sequenced. Fewer junction insertions and more nucleotide deletions appeared in type 1 diabetes patients. Among patients, naive, central memory and Treg TCRB repertoires appeared more similar than among healthy donors.

This clone was counted between two and nine times. Its target is unknown. The sequenced template was cDNA made from the entire isolated RNA. This table comes from immunoSEQ multiplex PCR, and its TCRdb copy is limited to in-frame clones, with some not included. This table has about 240,000 clones, less than 35% appearing once. CDR1 is MNHNS and CDR2 is SASEGT in the germline V gene. The V gene lost 4 bases and the J gene lost 1 base, with 5 bases spanning the gap. The CDR3 is 13 residues long. The source material was central memory CD4+ T cells from blood. The genes are TRBV6-1 and TRBJ1-5, with D unresolved. This TCR derives from a man under 40 in good health. DNA of the CDR3: TGTGCCAGCAGTGGAGTGAGCAATCAGCCCCAGCATTTT. It codes for CASSGVSNQPQHF.